Listed below are T cell receptor beta chains from one sample, sequenced in a study of cytomegalovirus exposure and HLA in healthy donors. Profiling relied on immunoSEQ multiplex PCR, and the TCRdb table lists in-frame clones only, not all of them. The sample has 170,000 or so clones, just over 75% seen once. The sample taken for sequencing was PBMCs. These receptors originate from a woman aged 55 to 70 in good health and CMV-seropositive. CDR3s include the opening cysteine and the closing phenylalanine or tryptophan. The order of the fields is D gene, J gene, clone size, V gene, CDR3 protein. The D gene is left open where the match is weak. Some rows have no size entry. The others give once, few or many, or a class for an expanded clone.

d_call: NA; j_call: TRBJ2-2; clone_size: once; v_call: TRBV19; cdr3_aa: CASSISGSTGELFF
d_call: TRBD1; j_call: TRBJ1-3; clone_size: few; v_call: TRBV10-3; cdr3_aa: CAINKKGAGGNTIYF
d_call: TRBD1; j_call: TRBJ2-4; clone_size: few; v_call: TRBV19; cdr3_aa: CASRPGTGWENIQYF
d_call: TRBD1; j_call: TRBJ1-1; clone_size: NA; v_call: TRBV27; cdr3_aa: CASLPSPWTGTEAFF
d_call: NA; j_call: TRBJ1-5; clone_size: NA; v_call: TRBV5-6; cdr3_aa: CASSLGASPQPQHF
d_call: NA; j_call: TRBJ2-5; clone_size: NA; v_call: TRBV7-9; cdr3_aa: CASSLNFWETQYF
d_call: NA; j_call: TRBJ1-5; clone_size: NA; v_call: TRBV4-1; cdr3_aa: CASSQDRVGNQPQHF
d_call: TRBD2; j_call: TRBJ2-1; clone_size: once; v_call: TRBV9; cdr3_aa: CASSGGLAGERLYNEQFF
d_call: NA; j_call: TRBJ1-2; clone_size: NA; v_call: TRBV30; cdr3_aa: CAWRGGSYGYTF
d_call: NA; j_call: TRBJ2-2; clone_size: NA; v_call: TRBV29-1; cdr3_aa: CSFRDTGELFF
d_call: NA; j_call: TRBJ1-2; clone_size: NA; v_call: TRBV5-1; cdr3_aa: CASSTGIGEVASGYTF
d_call: TRBD2; j_call: TRBJ2-6; clone_size: once; v_call: TRBV4-1; cdr3_aa: CASSQASGGALSGANVLTF
d_call: NA; j_call: TRBJ2-3; clone_size: NA; v_call: TRBV18; cdr3_aa: CASSWLQSSTDTQYF
d_call: TRBD1; j_call: TRBJ2-2; clone_size: NA; v_call: TRBV7-3; cdr3_aa: CASTRGTGGGGELFF